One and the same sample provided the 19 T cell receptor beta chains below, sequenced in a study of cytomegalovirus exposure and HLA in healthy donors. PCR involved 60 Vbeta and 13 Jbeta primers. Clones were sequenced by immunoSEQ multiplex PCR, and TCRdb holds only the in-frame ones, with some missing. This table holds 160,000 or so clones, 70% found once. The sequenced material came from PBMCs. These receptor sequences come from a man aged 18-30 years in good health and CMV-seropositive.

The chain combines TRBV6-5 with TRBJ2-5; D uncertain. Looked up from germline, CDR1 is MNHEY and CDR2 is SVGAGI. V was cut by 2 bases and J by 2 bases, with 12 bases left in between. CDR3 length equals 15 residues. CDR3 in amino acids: CASSYAAARQETQYF. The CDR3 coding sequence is TGTGCCAGCAGTTACGCGGCAGCACGACAAGAGACCCAGTACTTC.

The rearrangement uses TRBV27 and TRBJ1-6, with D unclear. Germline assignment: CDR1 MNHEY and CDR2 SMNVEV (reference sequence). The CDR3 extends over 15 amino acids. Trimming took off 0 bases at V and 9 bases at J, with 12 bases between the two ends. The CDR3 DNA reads TGTGCCAGCAGTTTATCGCCCGGAGTGGGTTCACCCCTCCACTTT. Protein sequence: CASSLSPGVGSPLHF.

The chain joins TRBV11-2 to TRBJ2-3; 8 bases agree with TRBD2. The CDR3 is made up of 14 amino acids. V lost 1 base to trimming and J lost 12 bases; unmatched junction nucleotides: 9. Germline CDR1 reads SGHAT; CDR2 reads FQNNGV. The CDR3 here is CASSLAEVAGSQYF. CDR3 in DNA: TGTGCCAGCAGCTTAGCTGAGGTAGCGGGATCACAGTATTTT. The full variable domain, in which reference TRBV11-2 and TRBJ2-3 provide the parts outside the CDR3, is EAGVAQSPRYKIIEKRQSVAFWCNPISGHATLYWYQQILGQGPKLLIQFQNNGVVDDSQLPKDRFSAERLKGVDSTLKIQPAKLEDSAVYLCASSLAEVAGSQYFGPGTRLTVL.

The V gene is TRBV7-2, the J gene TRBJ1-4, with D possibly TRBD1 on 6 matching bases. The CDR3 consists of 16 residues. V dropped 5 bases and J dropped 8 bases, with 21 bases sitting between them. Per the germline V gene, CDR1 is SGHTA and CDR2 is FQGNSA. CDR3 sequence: CASSIDRGGRDEKLFF. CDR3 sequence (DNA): TGTGCCAGCAGCATCGACCGCGGGGGGCGAGACGAAAAACTGTTTTTT.

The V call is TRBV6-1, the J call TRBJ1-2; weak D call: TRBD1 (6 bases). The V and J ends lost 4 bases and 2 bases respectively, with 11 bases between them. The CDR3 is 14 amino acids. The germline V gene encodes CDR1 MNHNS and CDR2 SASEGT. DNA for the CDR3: TGTGCCAGCAGTGCCTTACAGGGAAACTATGGCTACACCTTC. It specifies CASSALQGNYGYTF.

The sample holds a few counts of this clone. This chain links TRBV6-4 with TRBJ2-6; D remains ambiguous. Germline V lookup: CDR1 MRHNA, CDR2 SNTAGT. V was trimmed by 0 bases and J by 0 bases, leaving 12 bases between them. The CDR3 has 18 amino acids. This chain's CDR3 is CASSDSRSPSSGANVLTF. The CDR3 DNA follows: TGTGCCAGCAGTGACTCGCGGTCACCGAGCTCTGGGGCCAACGTCCTGACTTTC.

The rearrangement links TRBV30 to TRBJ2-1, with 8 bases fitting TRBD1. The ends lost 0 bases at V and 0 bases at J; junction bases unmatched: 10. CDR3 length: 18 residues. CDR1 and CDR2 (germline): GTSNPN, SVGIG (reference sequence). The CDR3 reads CAWSVYRGLPSSYNEQFF. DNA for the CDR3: TGTGCCTGGAGTGTGTACAGGGGGTTACCTAGCTCCTACAATGAGCAGTTCTTC.

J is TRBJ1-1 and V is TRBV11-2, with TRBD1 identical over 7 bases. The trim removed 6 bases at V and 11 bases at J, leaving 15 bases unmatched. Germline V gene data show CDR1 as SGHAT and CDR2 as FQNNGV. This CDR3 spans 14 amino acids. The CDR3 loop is CASSPFGTAYYAFF. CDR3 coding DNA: TGTGCCAGCAGTCCCTTCGGGACAGCTTACTACGCTTTCTTT.

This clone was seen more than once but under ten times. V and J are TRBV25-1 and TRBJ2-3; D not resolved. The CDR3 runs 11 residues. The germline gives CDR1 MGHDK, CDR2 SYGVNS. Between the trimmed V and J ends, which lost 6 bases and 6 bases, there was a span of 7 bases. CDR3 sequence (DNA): TGTGCCAGCAGAATGTCGGATACGCAGTATTTT. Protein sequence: CASRMSDTQYF. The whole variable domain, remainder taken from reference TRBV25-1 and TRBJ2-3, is EADIYQTPRYLVIGTGKKITLECSQTMGHDKMYWYQQDPGMELHLIHYSYGVNSTEKGDLSSESTVSRIRTEHFPLTLESARPSHTSQYLCASRMSDTQYFGPGTRLTVL.

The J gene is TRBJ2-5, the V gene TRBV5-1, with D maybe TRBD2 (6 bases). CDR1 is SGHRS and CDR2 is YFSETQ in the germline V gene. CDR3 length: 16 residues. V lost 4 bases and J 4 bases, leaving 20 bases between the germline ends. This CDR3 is CASSNPLGSGRETQYF. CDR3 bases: TGCGCCAGCAGCAACCCTCTCGGGAGTGGTAGAGAGACCCAGTACTTC.

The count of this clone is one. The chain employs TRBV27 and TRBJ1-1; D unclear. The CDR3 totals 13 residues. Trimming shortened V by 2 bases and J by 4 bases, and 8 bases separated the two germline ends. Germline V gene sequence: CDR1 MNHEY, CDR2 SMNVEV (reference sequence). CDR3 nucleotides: TGTGCCAGCAGTTTACTCAGGTCCACTGAAGCTTTCTTT. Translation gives CASSLLRSTEAFF.

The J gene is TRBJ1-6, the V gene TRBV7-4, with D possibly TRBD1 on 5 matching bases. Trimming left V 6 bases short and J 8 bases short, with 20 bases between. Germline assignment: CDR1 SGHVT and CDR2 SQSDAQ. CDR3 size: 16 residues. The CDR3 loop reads CASRPGQLSRDSPLHF. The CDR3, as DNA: TGTGCCAGCAGACCAGGACAACTTAGCAGGGATTCACCCCTCCACTTT.

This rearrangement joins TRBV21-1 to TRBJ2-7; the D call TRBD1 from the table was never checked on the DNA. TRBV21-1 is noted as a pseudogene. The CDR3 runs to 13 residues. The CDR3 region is CASSKAMGLEQYV. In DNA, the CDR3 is TGTGCCAGCAGCAAAGCGATGGGGCTGGAGCAGTACGTC.

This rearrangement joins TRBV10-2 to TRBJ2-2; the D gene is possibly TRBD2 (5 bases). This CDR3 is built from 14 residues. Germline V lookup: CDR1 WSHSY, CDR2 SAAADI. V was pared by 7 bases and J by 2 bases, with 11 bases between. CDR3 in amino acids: CASNDYSNTGELFF. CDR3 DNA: TGCGCCAGCAACGACTACTCCAACACCGGGGAGCTGTTTTTT.

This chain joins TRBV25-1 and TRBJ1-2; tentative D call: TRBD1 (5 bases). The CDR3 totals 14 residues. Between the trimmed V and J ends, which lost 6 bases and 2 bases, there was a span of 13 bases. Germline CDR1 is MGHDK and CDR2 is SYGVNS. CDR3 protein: CASRHGGGNYGYTF. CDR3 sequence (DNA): TGTGCCAGCAGACACGGCGGGGGGAACTATGGCTACACCTTC.

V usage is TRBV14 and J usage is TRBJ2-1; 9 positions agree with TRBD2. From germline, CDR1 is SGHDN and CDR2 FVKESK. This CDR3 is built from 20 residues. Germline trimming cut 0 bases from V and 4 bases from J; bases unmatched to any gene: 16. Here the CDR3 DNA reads TGTGCCAGCAGCCAAGATCTATCGGGTAGCGGGAGAAGACCGTACAATGAGCAGTTCTTC. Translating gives CASSQDLSGSGRRPYNEQFF. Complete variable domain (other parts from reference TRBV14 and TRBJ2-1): EAGVTQFPSHSVIEKGQTVTLRCDPISGHDNLYWYRRVMGKEIKFLLHFVKESKQDESGMPNNRFLAERTGGTYSTLKVQPAELEDSGVYFCASSQDLSGSGRRPYNEQFFGPGTRLTVL.

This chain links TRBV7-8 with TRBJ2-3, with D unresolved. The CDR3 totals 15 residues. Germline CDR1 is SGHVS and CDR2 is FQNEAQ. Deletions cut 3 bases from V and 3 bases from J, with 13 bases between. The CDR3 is CASSFRFSPTDTQYF. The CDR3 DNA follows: TGTGCCAGCAGCTTTAGATTTAGCCCGACAGATACGCAGTATTTT.

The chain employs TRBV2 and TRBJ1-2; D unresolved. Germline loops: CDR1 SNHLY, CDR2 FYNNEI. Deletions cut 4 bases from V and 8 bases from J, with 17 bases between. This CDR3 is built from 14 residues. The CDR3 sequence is CASSVTRGEGGYTF. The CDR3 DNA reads TGTGCCAGCAGTGTGACACGGGGTGAGGGCGGCTACACCTTC.

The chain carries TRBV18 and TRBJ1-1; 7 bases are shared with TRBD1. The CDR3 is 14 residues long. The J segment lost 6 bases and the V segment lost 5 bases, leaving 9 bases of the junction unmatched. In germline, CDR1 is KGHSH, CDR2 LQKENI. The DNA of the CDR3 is TGTGCCAGCTCAGTAGGACAGGCCCTTGCTGAAGCTTTCTTT. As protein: CASSVGQALAEAFF.